The 14 T cell receptor beta chains below were found in one sample sequenced in a study of OX40 agonist ivuxolimab in advanced cancers. Data came from immunoSEQ multiplex PCR; TCRdb stores just in-frame clones and leaves some out. The data hold roughly 69,000 clones, with 91% observed a single time. The specimen comprised CD4+ or CD8+ T cells sorted from blood, sampled in a trial of the OX40 agonist ivuxolimab. Every receptor here comes from an adult with an advanced solid tumor such as melanoma, head and neck, liver or kidney cancer.

V is TRBV7-3 and J is TRBJ2-1; D gene uncertain. CDR3 length: 13 amino acids. V was cut by 2 bases and J by 7 bases, with 9 bases left in between. Germline CDR1 SGHTA, CDR2 FQGTGA. This CDR3 is CASSLAVGNEQFF. CDR3 DNA sequence: TGTGCCAGCAGCTTAGCAGTGGGGAATGAGCAGTTCTTC. Full variable domain (missing parts from reference TRBV7-3 and TRBJ2-1): GAGVSQTPSNKVTEKGKYVELRCDPISGHTALYWYRQSLGQGPEFLIYFQGTGAADDSGLPNDRFFAVRPEGSVSTLKIQRTERGDSAVYLCASSLAVGNEQFFGPGTRLTVL.

This chain links TRBV19 with TRBJ2-1; weak D call: TRBD1 (6 bases). The CDR3 loop spans 13 amino acids. Per germline, CDR1 LNHDA and CDR2 SQIVND (reference sequence). The V end was cut by 4 bases, the J end by 4 bases, with 8 bases between. Here the CDR3 reads CASSTGDYNEQFF. CDR3 nucleotide sequence: TGTGCCAGTAGTACAGGGGATTACAATGAGCAGTTCTTC.

This clone has only a few counts. The rearrangement uses TRBV5-1 and TRBJ2-2, with 9 bases that match TRBD2. With V trimmed by 4 bases and J by 1 base, 8 bases remained unmatched. The CDR3 contains 17 residues. Germline-derived CDR1 and CDR2 are SGHRS and YFSETQ. The CDR3 loop reads CASSGTLAGLNTGELFF. The CDR3 DNA reads as TGCGCCAGCAGCGGTACCCTAGCGGGACTGAACACCGGGGAGCTGTTTTTT. Supplemented by reference TRBV5-1 and TRBJ2-2, the full variable domain reads KAGVTQTPRYLIKTRGQQVTLSCSPISGHRSVSWYQQTPGQGLQFLFEYFSETQRNKGNFPGRFSGRQFSNSRSEMNVSTLELGDSALYLCASSGTLAGLNTGELFFGEGSRLTVL.

The gene calls are TRBV2 and TRBJ2-7; 9 nucleotides agree with TRBD2. The V gene's germline CDR1 is SNHLY and CDR2 FYNNEI. The CDR3 spans 14 residues. Losses at the gene ends were 6 bases for V and 0 bases for J; bases not matched to a gene: 3. CDR3 in amino acids: CASRVSGGSYEQYF. Here the CDR3 DNA reads TGTGCCAGCAGGGTTAGCGGGGGCTCCTACGAGCAGTACTTC.

CDR3 residues: CASSRPGLADNEQFF. The CDR3 coding sequence is TGTGCCAGCTCAAGACCGGGACTAGCGGACAATGAGCAGTTCTTC. The chain is built from TRBV6-1 and TRBJ2-1; 11 nucleotides match TRBD2. CDR1 and CDR2 (germline): MNHNS, SASEGT. V trimming: 8 bases; J trimming: 5 bases; junction bases outside the gene matches: 8. CDR3 size: 15 residues.

V and J are TRBV11-2 and TRBJ1-3; 7 bases are shared with TRBD1. The germline gives CDR1 SGHAT, CDR2 FQNNGV. V lost 4 bases and J lost 0; bases outside the gene matches: 6. The CDR3 consists of 16 residues. The CDR3 nucleotides read TGTGCCAGCAGCTATACAGGGGCCGGCTCTGGAAACACCATATATTTT. Translating it yields CASSYTGAGSGNTIYF.

The chain carries TRBV21-1 and TRBJ1-3. TRBV21-1 is a recognized pseudogene. The CDR3 runs to 16 residues. CDR3 loop: CASSKGCVNSGNTIYF. The CDR3 bases are TGTGCCAGCAGCAAAGGTTGCGTAAACTCTGGAAACACCATATATTTT.

The chain is built from TRBV6-5 and TRBJ2-7; no reliable D call. This CDR3 comprises 12 residues. Germline V gives CDR1 MNHEY, CDR2 SVGAGI. V shed 4 bases and J shed 7 bases, with 11 bases lying between them. The CDR3 protein is CASSSEIGEQYF. The CDR3 DNA sequence: TGTGCCAGCAGTTCCGAAATTGGGGAGCAGTACTTC.

CDR3: CASSLVQLSSYNEQFF. In DNA form, the CDR3 reads TGTGCCAGCAGCTTGGTCCAGCTAAGCTCCTACAATGAGCAGTTCTTC. The V and J genes are TRBV5-4 and TRBJ2-1; D gene uncertain. The CDR3 length is 16 residues. Germline values: CDR1 SGHNT, CDR2 YYREEE (reference sequence). V lost 0 bases, J lost 0 bases, and 10 bases lay in between.

This clone was counted between two and nine times. The J gene is TRBJ2-5, the V gene TRBV19, with D perhaps matching TRBD2 (6 bases). Trimming cost V 5 bases and J 6 bases, with 13 bases left between them. The CDR3 has 13 amino acids. Germline CDR1 and CDR2: LNHDA and SQIVND (reference sequence). This CDR3 reads CASSPRDPQTQYF. In DNA form, the CDR3 reads TGTGCCAGTAGTCCGCGGGACCCTCAGACCCAGTACTTC.

A few counts support this clone. The chain is built from TRBV7-3 and TRBJ1-1, with no clear D. This CDR3 is built from 13 residues. The ends were cut back, 6 bases at V and 1 base at J, with 9 bases in the middle. CDR1 and CDR2 from the germline V gene are SGHTA and FQGTGA. The CDR3 nucleotides read TGTGCCAGCAGGGTGGGAGGGAACACTGAAGCTTTCTTT. It yields the protein CASRVGGNTEAFF.

The chain recombines TRBV11-3 with TRBJ2-1; 9 bases agree with TRBD2. The germline V gene has CDR1 SGHNT and CDR2 YENEEA. The CDR3 runs to 18 residues. V was clipped by 0 bases and J by 3 bases; unmatched bases: 9. CDR3 protein: CASSLDTGTSGFYNEQFF. As DNA, the CDR3 is TGTGCCAGCAGCTTAGACACCGGCACTAGCGGGTTCTACAATGAGCAGTTCTTC. The complete variable domain, with remaining parts taken from reference TRBV11-3 and TRBJ2-1, reads EAGVVQSPRYKIIEKKQPVAFWCNPISGHNTLYWYLQNLGQGPELLIRYENEEAVDDSQLPKDRFSAERLKGVDSTLKIQPAELGDSAVYLCASSLDTGTSGFYNEQFFGPGTRLTVL.

V and J are TRBV29-1 and TRBJ2-3, with D perhaps matching TRBD2 (6 bases). The CDR3 spans 14 residues. Deletions cut 5 bases from V and 2 bases from J, with 14 bases between. Germline-derived CDR1 and CDR2 are SQVTM and ANQGSEA. This CDR3 reads CSVRAGFSTDTQYF. In DNA form, the CDR3 reads TGCAGCGTTCGGGCGGGATTCTCCACAGATACGCAGTATTTT.

The V and J genes are TRBV18 and TRBJ2-7; 8 nucleotides line up with TRBD2. J lost 0 bases, V lost 3 bases, and 1 base had no gene match. Germline V lookup: CDR1 KGHSH, CDR2 LQKENI. The CDR3 is 14 amino acids. The CDR3 DNA reads TGTGCCAGCTCACCGGGACTAGACTCCTACGAGCAGTACTTC. This encodes CASSPGLDSYEQYF.